One and the same sample provided the 13 T cell receptor beta chains below, sequenced in a study of blood T cell repertoires in COVID-19. Produced via immunoSEQ multiplex PCR; TCRdb's table is partial and in-frame only. The sample has some 400,000 clones; roughly 86% are singletons. Source material: peripheral blood. The receptors shown here come from a woman aged 25-40 years with COVID-19, enrolled during active disease.

This chain connects TRBV12-3 or TRBV12-4 to TRBJ1-1; D remains ambiguous. V was clipped by 2 bases and J by 3 bases, with 7 bases between them. The CDR3 spans 13 residues. In DNA form, the CDR3 reads TGTGCCAGCAGTTTAATAGTTGACACTGAAGCTTTCTTT. Amino acid sequence: CASSLIVDTEAFF.

The chain has TRBV7-8 and TRBJ2-3; 9 positions match TRBD2. The junction had 8 bases not matched to a gene; V was cut back by 1 base and J by 6 bases. The CDR3 covers 16 residues. From germline, CDR1 is SGHVS and CDR2 FQNEAQ. The CDR3: CASSLGSSGRLDTQYF. Here the CDR3 DNA reads TGTGCCAGCAGCTTAGGGAGTAGCGGGAGATTGGATACGCAGTATTTT.

This chain uses TRBV19 with TRBJ2-5; a possible D gene is TRBD1 (5 bases). The V end lost 5 bases, the J end lost 1 base, and 20 bases lay between the germline ends. The length of the CDR3 is 17 residues. Germline lookup yields CDR1 LNHDA and CDR2 SQIVND (reference sequence). CDR3 bases: TGTGCCAGTAGTGTTACGATACCAGGGCTTTTCCAAGAGACCCAGTACTTC. This translates into CASSVTIPGLFQETQYF.

The V gene is TRBV28, the J gene TRBJ2-7, with 8 positions matching TRBD2. Germline CDR1 is MDHEN and CDR2 is SYDVKM. The CDR3 is 16 residues long. V lost 5 bases to trimming and J lost 3 bases; unmatched junction nucleotides: 12. The CDR3 DNA reads as TGTGCCAGCAGTCCGCCGACTAGCGAAGTCTACTACGAGCAGTACTTC. Its protein product is CASSPPTSEVYYEQYF.

The table lists this clone with a few counts. V and J are TRBV3-1 (or the pseudogene TRBV3-2) and TRBJ2-2; TRBD1 might be the D (5 bases). The CDR3 is 15 residues long. Germline V CDR1 and CDR2: LGHDT, YNNKEL (reference sequence). V lost 1 base, J lost 6 bases, and 12 bases lay in between. The CDR3 coding sequence is TGTGCCAGCAGCCAAGTAGGGGCTGGGGCCGGGGAGCTGTTTTTT. Encoded protein: CASSQVGAGAGELFF.

The chain employs TRBV29-1 and TRBJ2-5; D unclear. CDR1 is SQVTM, CDR2 ANQGSEA, per germline. The CDR3 spans 12 residues. Trimming cost V 7 bases and J 4 bases, with 13 bases left between them. Written as DNA, the CDR3 is TGCAGCGCGGGCCCTAGGTCAGAGACCCAGTACTTC. Amino acid sequence: CSAGPRSETQYF.

The chain recombines TRBV27 with TRBJ2-3; TRBD2 agrees at 13 bases. Germline V gene lookup returns CDR1 MNHEY and CDR2 SMNVEV (reference sequence). The CDR3 length is 16 residues. With 5 bases clipped from V and 4 bases from J, the junction kept 6 bases outside the gene matches. CDR3 coding DNA: TGTGCCAGCAGTCCCCCCGGACTAGCGGGAGCAGATACGCAGTATTTT. Its protein is CASSPPGLAGADTQYF.

This clone is a singleton in its sample. The V call is TRBV10-1, the J call TRBJ2-7, with a weak D call TRBD2 (6 bases). V lost 4 bases and J 6 bases, leaving 13 bases between the germline ends. The length of the CDR3 is 13 residues. CDR1 is WNHNN, CDR2 SYGVQD, per germline (reference sequence). In DNA form, the CDR3 reads TGCGCCAGCAGTGGGGGACTCCCCGCCGAGCAGTACTTC. Protein product: CASSGGLPAEQYF.

This chain links TRBV7-9 with TRBJ2-7, with TRBD1 matching 10 bases. Germline V gives CDR1 SEHNR, CDR2 FQNEAQ (reference sequence). The ends lost 5 bases at V and 3 bases at J; junction bases unmatched: 7. The CDR3 is 15 residues long. For the CDR3, the DNA is TGTGCCAGCAGCGAACGAAGGACAGGGGGCTACGAGCAGTACTTC. Translated, it gives CASSERRTGGYEQYF.

V usage is TRBV19 and J usage is TRBJ1-5, with TRBD1 matching over 7 bases. The V and J ends lost 2 bases and 5 bases, in that order; junction bases with no gene match: 3. Germline V CDR1 and CDR2: LNHDA, SQIVND (reference sequence). The CDR3 length is 14 residues. CDR3 loop: CASSILDRHQPQHF. Written as DNA, the CDR3 is TGTGCCAGTAGTATACTGGACAGGCATCAGCCCCAGCATTTT.

This chain uses TRBV5-6 with TRBJ2-7, with 12 nucleotides matching TRBD2. The CDR3 contains 14 residues. CDR1 is SGHDT and CDR2 is YYEEEE in the germline V gene. J lost 5 bases, V lost 1 base, and 1 base had no gene match. This CDR3 is CASSLTSGRHEQYF. Here the CDR3 DNA reads TGTGCCAGCAGCTTGACTAGCGGGAGGCACGAGCAGTACTTC.

The genes are TRBV28 and TRBJ2-4, with TRBD2 matching 12 bases. CDR3 length: 16 amino acids. Trimming took 2 bases from V and 5 from J; bases not matched to a gene: 4. CDR1 MDHEN and CDR2 SYDVKM come from the germline V gene. CDR3 sequence (DNA): TGTGCCAGCAGTTTAGGGCTAGCGGGAGGGGAAAACATTCAGTACTTC. It codes for CASSLGLAGGENIQYF.

About this clone itself: At the DNA level, this CDR3 is encoded by other sequences in the same sample as well. This CDR3 reads CASSSDRGRNEKLFF. Written as DNA, the CDR3 is TGTGCCAGCAGCTCGGACAGGGGACGCAATGAAAAACTGTTTTTT. The rearrangement joins TRBV7-2 to TRBJ1-4; 9 positions agree with TRBD1. The CDR3 runs to 15 residues. With 4 bases clipped from V and 5 bases from J, the junction kept 5 bases outside the gene matches. The germline CDR1 and CDR2 sequences are SGHTA and FQGNSA. The complete variable domain, with remaining parts taken from reference TRBV7-2 and TRBJ1-4, reads GAGVSQSPSNKVTEKGKDVELRCDPISGHTALYWYRQSLGQGLEFLIYFQGNSAPDKSGLPSDRFSAERTGGSVSTLTIQRTQQEDSAVYLCASSSDRGRNEKLFFGSGTQLSVL.